Listed below are T cell receptor beta chains from one sample, sequenced in a study of blood T cells in healthy people across ages. MiXCR was run by TCRdb on the 5' RACE reads, yielding one entry per CDR3 protein. In the table there are 1.5 million to 2 million distinct CDR3 sequences, roughly 30% of which are singletons. The source material was blood. Every receptor here comes from a woman in her twenties or thirties in good health. Both conserved end residues are part of each CDR3. D genes are given only for firm matches. Not all rows give a size; the values are once, few, many and, for expanded clones, a class.

D	V	length	size	J	DNA	CDR3
-	TRBV29-1	13	few	TRBJ1-5	TGCGGCGCCGGGACCGGTAGCAATCAGCCCCAGCATTTT	CGAGTGSNQPQHF
TRBD1	TRBV20-1	17	-	TRBJ2-6	TGCAGTGCTAGGTCGGGACAGGGGACATCTGGGGCCAACGTCCTGACTTTC	CSARSGQGTSGANVLTF
-	TRBV5-1	13	few	TRBJ1-2	TGCGCCAGCAGCTATGGGGGCGCGGAGGGCTACACCTTC	CASSYGGAEGYTF
-	TRBV20-1	16	few	TRBJ2-3	TGCAGTGCTCCCCCGGGTGTTGGTAGCGTGGCAGATACGCAGTATTTT	CSAPPGVGSVADTQYF
-	TRBV30	12	few	TRBJ1-2	TGTGCCTGGAGACCAGGGGAGAACGGCTACACCTTC	CAWRPGENGYTF
TRBD2	TRBV5-1	15	many	TRBJ2-7	TGCGCCAGCAGCTTGGTCGGGGGGGAGTCCTACGAGCAGTACTTC	CASSLVGGESYEQYF
-	TRBV5-1	16	-	TRBJ2-1	TGCGCCAGCAGCTTACAGTGGAGGGGCTCCTACAATGAGCAGTTCTTC	CASSLQWRGSYNEQFF
-	TRBV20-1	11	many	TRBJ1-2	TGCAGTGCTACTACAGAGGAGGGCTACACCTTC	CSATTEEGYTF
-	TRBV20-1	16	-	TRBJ2-5	TGCAGTGCTATCGACGGGGGACATCGCTCCCAAGAGACCCAGTACTTC	CSAIDGGHRSQETQYF
TRBD1	TRBV20-1	14	-	TRBJ2-5	TGCAGTGCTAGAAACGTACAGGGGCGAGAGACCCAGTACTTC	CSARNVQGRETQYF
-	TRBV5-1	13	-	TRBJ2-5	TGCGCCAGCAGTCGGACGGAGTTGGGGACCCAGTACTTC	CASSRTELGTQYF
-	TRBV5-6	14	-	TRBJ2-5	TGTGCCAGCAGCTATGTAGAGGGCCAAGAGACCCAGTACTTC	CASSYVEGQETQYF
-	TRBV20-1	19	-	TRBJ2-3	TGCAGTGCAATCAATAAGGTAGCGACTACCCGGCTAGGCACAGATACGCAGTATTTT	CSAINKVATTRLGTDTQYF
-	TRBV7-2	14	many	TRBJ2-7	TGTGCCAGCAGCTTAGAACTAGCCGGCTACGAGCAGTACTTC	CASSLELAGYEQYF
TRBD2	TRBV18	15	-	TRBJ2-3	TGTGCCAGCTCATTTTTAGCGGGGGGCACAGATCCGCAGTATTTT	CASSFLAGGTDPQYF
-	TRBV5-5	13	many	TRBJ2-5	TGTGCCATAATCGGAAGTTGGGAGGAGACCCAGTACTTC	CAIIGSWEETQYF
-	TRBV7-2	15	few	TRBJ2-7	TGTGCCAGCAGCTGGCACGAGACGGACCCCTACGAGCAGTACTTC	CASSWHETDPYEQYF
TRBD2	TRBV6-2/TRBV6-3	17	few	TRBJ2-1	TGTGCCAGCAGTTACCAGACTCCCGGGACTATCCCCAATGAGCAGTTCTTC	CASSYQTPGTIPNEQFF
-	TRBV28	14	-	TRBJ1-5	TGTGCCAGTTGCAACGGGGGGGTTGGTCAGCCCCAGCATTTT	CASCNGGVGQPQHF
-	TRBV7-2	19	few	TRBJ2-3	TGTGCCAGCAGCTTAGAACCGCGGGTTATTCTTGGGGATGGAGATACGCAGTATTTT	CASSLEPRVILGDGDTQYF
-	TRBV28	16	-	TRBJ2-2	TGTGCCAGCAGTTCGGATTGGAACAGGAACACCGGGGAGCTGTTTTTT	CASSSDWNRNTGELFF
TRBD2	TRBV3-1	16	-	TRBJ2-7	TGTGCCAGCAGCCAAAGACTAGGGACTAGCGGCTACGAGCAGTACTTC	CASSQRLGTSGYEQYF